This T cell receptor beta chain comes out of a study of response to subunit inactivated influenza vaccine (dated by TCRdb to the late 2010s). In the study overall: The study used deep quantitative T cell receptor repertoire profiling to track responses to a trivalent subunit inactivated influenza vaccine. Overall study results and their limits: It was suggested by the authors that each seasonal influenza vaccination may recruit only a limited number of new T cells.

Turning to this clonotype: Its antigen target is currently unknown. One base away there is no much larger clone; base qualities are not given.

The library was prepared using RT-PCR. Reads for this sample came from an Illumina HiSeq 2500. TCRdb cleaned the public reads at Q25 with fastp, built clones with MiXCR and kept in-frame beta chains. Entries that share a CDR3 protein sequence are merged under the most common genes and DNA. This sample holds about 500,000 distinct CDR3 sequences; about 17% were observed only once. About 3% of the sample belongs to the ten largest clones. CDR1 and CDR2 are read off the germline V gene as MNHNS and SASEGT. The V and J ends are trimmed by 6 bases and 0 bases, leaving 12 bases between them. The CDR3 contains 15 residues, cysteine and phenylalanine counted. The sequence is cut down to CDR3 DNA, 45 bases in frame from base 1.

The sample here was CD4+ T cells sorted from PBMCs, taken roughly 24 months after vaccination. The V and J genes are TRBV6-1 and TRBJ2-1; the D gene is perhaps TRBD2, on 5 matching bases. The clonotype was recovered from a man aged 50-75 years who received an inactivated influenza vaccine. Donor details come from another sample of the same person, matched by shared clones. The DNA is as follows: TGTGCCAGCAGACCTATTGGGAGCTCCTACAATGAGCAGTTCTTC. Its product reads: CASRPIGSSYNEQFF.